These 8 T cell receptor beta chains share one sample of origin, sequenced in a study of blood T cells in healthy people across ages. A second about 7 to 12 cycle PCR used barcoded and J-beta primers. Each CDR3 protein gets one entry after TCRdb re-called the 5' RACE reads with MiXCR. The sample comprises hundreds of thousands of distinct CDR3 sequences, 29% of which are singletons, and 17% rests with the top ten. The sample consisted of blood. All receptors derive from a woman over 75 in good health.

With regard to this clonotype: Given a much more abundant clone one base away, this may be a read error. V and J are TRBV24-1 and TRBJ2-5; D tentatively fits TRBD1 or TRBD2 (6 bases each). Looked up from germline, CDR1 is KGHDR and CDR2 is SFDVKD. The CDR3 is 15 residues long. The CDR3, as DNA: TGTGCCACCGGTGATGGGGGGCGGGTTCAAGAGACCCAGTACTTC. Its translation is CATGDGGRVQETQYF.

This clonotype has more than one count but fewer than ten. V usage is TRBV10-1 and J usage is TRBJ2-2; TRBD1 matches 11 bases. The CDR3 sequence is 14 residues long. Trimming cost V 7 bases and J 4 bases; bases outside gene matches: 2. CDR1 is WNHNN and CDR2 is SYGVQD in the germline V gene (reference sequence). CDR3 sequence reads: CASTGTGGTGELFF. The CDR3 DNA reads as TGCGCCAGCACCGGGACAGGGGGCACCGGGGAGCTGTTTTTT.

This chain joins TRBV20-1 and TRBJ2-1; TRBD2 agrees at 7 bases. The CDR3 totals 15 residues. Germline assignment: CDR1 DFQATT and CDR2 SNEGSKA (reference sequence). Trimming at V came to 6 bases and at J to 8 bases, leaving 16 bases not matched to a gene. The CDR3 is CSAPNPGGVGDEQFF. DNA for the CDR3: TGCAGTGCCCCAAACCCGGGGGGTGTTGGAGATGAGCAGTTCTTC.

The V call is TRBV12-3 or TRBV12-4, the J call TRBJ2-3; D is perhaps TRBD1 (6 bases). The CDR3 loop spans 14 amino acids. Trimming took 9 bases from V and 7 from J, leaving 20 bases between them. The CDR3 region is CASSRGQMGNTQYF. For the CDR3, the DNA is TGTGCCAGTAGTCGAGGACAGATGGGGAATACGCAGTATTTT.

This clonotype has just a few counts. A much larger clone lies one base from this, so it may be a read error. This rearrangement joins TRBV11-2 to TRBJ2-3, with unresolved D. In germline, CDR1 is SGHAT, CDR2 FQNNGV. CDR3 length: 14 residues. Trimming shortened V by 5 bases and J by 4 bases, and 13 bases separated the two germline ends. As DNA, the CDR3 is TGTGCCAGCAGCCGAGACTGGAGCTCAGATACGCAGTATTTT. This sequence encodes CASSRDWSSDTQYF. The whole variable domain, filled in from reference TRBV11-2 and TRBJ2-3, reads EAGVAQSPRYKIIEKRQSVAFWCNPISGHATLYWYQQILGQGPKLLIQFQNNGVVDDSQLPKDRFSAERLKGVDSTLKIQPAKLEDSAVYLCASSRDWSSDTQYFGPGTRLTVL.

This clonotype has at least ten counts. The chain employs TRBV5-1 and TRBJ1-2; 7 bases match TRBD1. The CDR3 runs to 13 residues. Trimming took 4 bases from V and 4 from J; bases not matched to a gene: 4. Germline V lookup: CDR1 SGHRS, CDR2 YFSETQ. The CDR3 region is CASSPTGPYGYTF. CDR3 sequence (DNA): TGCGCCAGCAGCCCGACAGGGCCCTATGGCTACACCTTC.

On this clonotype itself: An end of the junction differs from the germline gene, which may be a read error. The rearrangement joins TRBV19 to TRBJ2-2; 7 nucleotides match TRBD2. Per germline, CDR1 LNHDA and CDR2 SQIVND (reference sequence). The CDR3 runs to 17 residues. The CDR3 bases are TGTGCCAGCACCGCGGGAGACAGATTTTTGAACACCGGGGAGCGGTTTTTT. It specifies CASTAGDRFLNTGERFF.

This clonotype was recorded many times. The chain links TRBV4-2 to TRBJ1-2; 9 bases line up with TRBD1. Germline V gives CDR1 LGHNA, CDR2 YNFKEQ. The CDR3 sequence is 15 residues long. J lost 7 bases, V lost 0 bases, and 6 bases had no gene match. CDR3 bases: TGTGCCAGCAGCCAAGATTCCGGGACAGGGATTGGCTACACCTTC. Translating it yields CASSQDSGTGIGYTF.